These T cell receptor beta chains were read from a single sample in a study of neurological immune-mediated disorders. TCRdb fed the 5' RACE reads into MiXCR, producing one record per CDR3 protein. The sample carries tens of thousands of distinct CDR3 sequences, 3.4% recorded once. Sequences were obtained from PBMCs. The receptors were sampled from a middle-aged man with multiple sclerosis. Both conserved end residues are part of each CDR3. The D gene is left open where the match is weak. Only part of the rows carry a size: once, few, many, or a class if the clone is expanded.

CDR3 protein,CDR3 DNA,J gene,D gene,V gene,clone size
CSARTGEGRIHEQYF,TGCAGTGCTAGAACCGGCGAGGGCCGAATCCACGAGCAGTACTTC,TRBJ2-7,.,TRBV20-1,many
CASSLRAGNTQYF,TGTGCCAGCAGTTTAAGGGCAGGCAATACGCAGTATTTT,TRBJ2-3,.,TRBV27,many
CASSVGTSRQETQYF,TGTGCCAGCAGCGTGGGGACTAGCAGGCAAGAGACCCAGTACTTC,TRBJ2-5,TRBD2,TRBV9,many
CASSLYGAIPTDTQYF,TGCGCCAGCAGCTTGTACGGGGCCATCCCCACAGATACGCAGTATTTT,TRBJ2-3,.,TRBV5-1,few
CSARDGAGDTDTQYF,TGCAGTGCTAGAGATGGGGCGGGAGATACAGATACGCAGTATTTT,TRBJ2-3,TRBD2,TRBV20-1,many
CASTFSTSGENSYNEQFF,TGTGCCAGCACCTTCTCGACTAGCGGGGAGAACTCCTACAATGAGCAGTTCTTC,TRBJ2-1,TRBD2,TRBV6-2/TRBV6-3,many
CASSYPGQGDEQYF,TGTGCCAGCAGTTACCCGGGACAGGGCGACGAGCAGTACTTC,TRBJ2-7,TRBD1,TRBV6-6,many
CASTLRGVGGTEAFF,TGTGCCAGCACACTCAGGGGGGTAGGTGGCACTGAAGCTTTCTTT,TRBJ1-1,TRBD1,TRBV12-3/TRBV12-4,many
CASSDGTASVLTF,TGTGCCAGCAGTGACGGGACAGCCAGCGTCCTGACTTTC,TRBJ2-6,TRBD1,TRBV2,many
CSANQQELYNEQFF,TGCAGTGCTAATCAACAGGAACTTTACAATGAGCAGTTCTTC,TRBJ2-1,.,TRBV20-1,many
CASSQDSSGGNEQFF,TGTGCCAGCAGCCAAGATTCTAGCGGGGGGAATGAGCAGTTCTTC,TRBJ2-1,TRBD2,TRBV3-1,many
CASSLGLAGGPDTQYF,TGCGCCAGCAGCTTGGGCCTAGCGGGGGGGCCAGATACGCAGTATTTT,TRBJ2-3,TRBD2,TRBV5-1,many
CASEQGVNTEAFF,TGTGCCAGCGAACAGGGGGTGAACACTGAAGCTTTCTTT,TRBJ1-1,TRBD1,TRBV6-6,many
CASLEVLSSYNEQFF,TGTGCCAGCTTGGAGGTTTTGAGCTCCTACAATGAGCAGTTCTTC,TRBJ2-1,.,TRBV6-1,many
CASSQGHSNKTQNF,TGCGCCAGCAGCCAGGGACATAGCAATAAGACCCAGAATTTT,TRBJ1-5,.,TRBV4-1,.
CASSEGKRVSANEKLFF,TGCGCCAGCAGTGAGGGTAAACGGGTTTCGGCTAATGAAAAACTGTTTTTT,TRBJ1-4,.,TRBV10-2,many
CASSPTGTTNEKLFF,TGCGCCAGCAGCCCGACGGGTACTACTAATGAAAAACTGTTTTTT,TRBJ1-4,.,TRBV5-1,many
CASCRDLNTEAFF,TGCGCCAGTTGCCGGGACCTGAACACTGAAGCTTTCTTT,TRBJ1-1,.,TRBV4-1,many
CASSGPPGERNQPQHF,TGTGCCAGCAGCGGACCCCCAGGGGAAAGAAATCAGCCCCAGCATTTT,TRBJ1-5,.,TRBV5-5,many
CASSLFQETQYF,TGTGCCAGCAGCTTGTTCCAAGAGACCCAGTACTTC,TRBJ2-5,.,TRBV5-6,many
CASSLAPGQPNIQYF,TGCGCCAGCAGCTTGGCCCCGGGACAGCCAAACATTCAGTACTTC,TRBJ2-4,TRBD1,TRBV5-1,many
CASSLDRVFTEAFF,TGCGCCAGCAGCTTGGACAGGGTATTCACTGAAGCTTTCTTT,TRBJ1-1,.,TRBV5-1,many
CSVDPGQGPWGYTF,TGCAGCGTTGACCCGGGACAGGGGCCTTGGGGCTACACCTTC,TRBJ1-2,TRBD1,TRBV29-1,many
CASSLLVGGSGANVLTF,TGTGCCAGCAGCTTATTGGTAGGCGGCTCTGGGGCCAACGTCCTGACTTTC,TRBJ2-6,.,TRBV7-6,many
CASSRGKGYNEQFF,TGTGCCAGCAGTCGAGGAAAAGGCTACAATGAGCAGTTCTTC,TRBJ2-1,.,TRBV6-5,many
CASSAALRTGTYEQYF,TGTGCCAGCAGTGCCGCCCTTAGGACGGGGACCTACGAGCAGTACTTC,TRBJ2-7,.,TRBV25-1,.
CASTPEGPRTGANVLTF,TGTGCCAGCACCCCGGAGGGACCGAGGACTGGGGCCAACGTCCTGACTTTC,TRBJ2-6,.,TRBV2,many
CASSPGADTQYF,TGTGCCAGCAGCCCCGGTGCAGATACGCAGTATTTT,TRBJ2-3,.,TRBV7-2,many
CSVEDLGEAQNF,TGCAGCGTTGAAGATCTGGGGGAGGCCCAGAATTTT,TRBJ1-5,.,TRBV29-1,.
CDSSITGEEQYF,TGTGACAGCAGTATAACAGGGGAAGAGCAGTACTTC,TRBJ2-7,TRBD1,TRBV7-6,many
CASSLGGDRFNQPQHF,TGCGCCAGCAGCTTGGGGGGGGACAGGTTCAATCAGCCCCAGCATTTT,TRBJ1-5,TRBD1,TRBV5-1,many
CASSTKGNQPQHF,TGTGCCAGCAGTACAAAGGGAAACCAGCCCCAGCATTTT,TRBJ1-5,.,TRBV12-3/TRBV12-4,few
CSARNRDGASYNSPLHF,TGCAGTGCTCGCAACCGGGACGGCGCTTCCTATAATTCACCCCTCCACTTT,TRBJ1-6,.,TRBV20-1,many
CASSTRPGTEGEQYF,TGTGCCAGCAGCACCCGGCCGGGGACGGAGGGGGAGCAGTACTTC,TRBJ2-7,.,TRBV9,many
CAITDSLGGYTF,TGTGCCATCACCGACAGTCTTGGCGGCTACACCTTC,TRBJ1-2,.,TRBV10-3,many
CASRSSGGYNEQFF,TGCGCCAGCAGATCTAGCGGGGGATATAATGAGCAGTTCTTC,TRBJ2-1,TRBD2,TRBV5-1,few
CASSKGWGTGVYEQYF,TGTGCCAGCAGCAAGGGATGGGGGACAGGGGTGTACGAGCAGTACTTC,TRBJ2-7,.,TRBV21-1,few
CASSQLDGYNEQFF,TGTGCCAGCAGCCAATTGGACGGATACAATGAGCAGTTCTTC,TRBJ2-1,.,TRBV3-1,many
CASSLGARAGVINEQFF,TGCGCCAGCAGCTTGGGGGCTAGGGCGGGAGTCATAAATGAGCAGTTCTTC,TRBJ2-1,TRBD2,TRBV5-1,many
CSVDPDNRGEQFF,TGCAGCGTTGACCCGGACAACCGGGGGGAGCAGTTCTTC,TRBJ2-1,.,TRBV29-1,many
CASSREGDRDSMNTEAFF,TGTGCCAGCAGTCGCGAAGGAGACAGGGATTCCATGAACACTGAAGCTTTCTTT,TRBJ1-1,TRBD1,TRBV6-5,many
CASSLAPDGEKLFF,TGCGCCAGCAGCTTGGCCCCTGACGGTGAAAAACTGTTTTTT,TRBJ1-4,.,TRBV5-1,many
CASSQNRATTEAFF,TGCGCCAGCAGCCAAAACAGGGCGACCACTGAAGCTTTCTTT,TRBJ1-1,.,TRBV5-1,many
CSASPGGTEAFF,TGCAGTGCTAGCCCCGGGGGCACTGAAGCTTTCTTT,TRBJ1-1,.,TRBV20-1,many
CASSLSLAGGFSYNEQFF,TGTGCCAGCAGTTTAAGCCTAGCGGGGGGTTTCTCCTACAATGAGCAGTTCTTC,TRBJ2-1,TRBD2,TRBV27,many
CASRPTLGDTQYF,TGCGCCAGCAGACCCACCCTTGGGGATACGCAGTATTTT,TRBJ2-3,.,TRBV5-1,many
CASSLGLAGYEQYF,TGTGCCAGCAGCTTAGGACTAGCGGGGTACGAGCAGTACTTC,TRBJ2-7,TRBD2,TRBV7-2,many
CASAGADNEQFF,TGTGCCTCAGCGGGGGCTGACAATGAGCAGTTCTTC,TRBJ2-1,TRBD2,TRBV7-9,many
CSAQGASPGYTF,TGCAGTGCCCAGGGGGCTTCCCCTGGCTACACCTTC,TRBJ1-2,TRBD1,TRBV20-1,many
CASKHRTGGASGANVLTF,TGTGCCAGCAAGCATCGGACAGGGGGCGCTTCTGGGGCCAACGTCCTGACTTTC,TRBJ2-6,TRBD1,TRBV6-5,many
CASSQLPGSKTGELFF,TGTGCCAGCAGCCAGCTCCCCGGGAGCAAAACCGGGGAGCTGTTTTTT,TRBJ2-2,.,TRBV5-6,many
CSVDAGTSLGEQYF,TGCAGCGTCGATGCGGGGACAAGCCTCGGGGAGCAGTACTTC,TRBJ2-7,.,TRBV29-1,many
CASSLSQSTDTQYF,TGCGCCAGCAGCTTGTCTCAGAGCACAGATACGCAGTATTTT,TRBJ2-3,.,TRBV5-1,many
CATQMGTLLGDTQYF,TGTGCCACTCAGATGGGGACTCTTCTGGGGGATACGCAGTATTTT,TRBJ2-3,.,TRBV3-1,many
CASSLVVAAGELFF,TGCGCCAGCAGCTTGGTAGTGGCAGCCGGGGAGCTGTTTTTT,TRBJ2-2,.,TRBV5-1,many